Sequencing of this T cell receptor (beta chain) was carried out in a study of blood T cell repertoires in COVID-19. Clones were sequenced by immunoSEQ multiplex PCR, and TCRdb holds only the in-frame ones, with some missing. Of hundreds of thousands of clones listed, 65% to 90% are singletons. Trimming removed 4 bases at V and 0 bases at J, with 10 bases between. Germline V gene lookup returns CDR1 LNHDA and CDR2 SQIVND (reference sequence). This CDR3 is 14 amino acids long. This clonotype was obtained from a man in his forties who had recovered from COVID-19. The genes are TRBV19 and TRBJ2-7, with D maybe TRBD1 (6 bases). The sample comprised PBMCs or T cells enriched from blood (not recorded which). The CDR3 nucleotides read TGTGCCAGTAGTAGCAGGGGTCCCTCCTACGAGCAGTACTTC. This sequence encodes CASSSRGPSYEQYF.